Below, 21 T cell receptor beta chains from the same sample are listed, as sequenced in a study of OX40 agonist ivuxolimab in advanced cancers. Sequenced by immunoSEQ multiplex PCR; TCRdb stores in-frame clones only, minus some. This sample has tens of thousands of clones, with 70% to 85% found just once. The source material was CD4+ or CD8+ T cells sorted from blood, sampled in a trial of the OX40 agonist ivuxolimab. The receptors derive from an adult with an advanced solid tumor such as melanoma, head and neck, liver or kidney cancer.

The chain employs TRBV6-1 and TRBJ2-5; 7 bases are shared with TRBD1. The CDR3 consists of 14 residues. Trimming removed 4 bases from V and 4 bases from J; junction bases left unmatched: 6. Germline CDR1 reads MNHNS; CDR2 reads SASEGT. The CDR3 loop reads CASSAGQIRETQYF. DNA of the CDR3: TGTGCCAGCAGTGCGGGACAGATCCGAGAGACCCAGTACTTC.

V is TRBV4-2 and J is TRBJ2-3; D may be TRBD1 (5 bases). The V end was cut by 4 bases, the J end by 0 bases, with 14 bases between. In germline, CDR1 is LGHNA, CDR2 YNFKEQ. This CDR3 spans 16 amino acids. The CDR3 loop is CASSRRVDLSTDTQYF. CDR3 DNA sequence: TGTGCCAGCAGCCGCAGGGTGGACCTTAGCACAGATACGCAGTATTTT.

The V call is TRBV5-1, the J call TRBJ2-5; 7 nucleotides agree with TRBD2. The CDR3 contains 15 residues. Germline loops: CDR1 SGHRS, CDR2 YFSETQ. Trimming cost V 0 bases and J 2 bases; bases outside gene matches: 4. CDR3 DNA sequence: TGCGCCAGCAGCTTGGTCGGACTAGGTCAAGAGACCCAGTACTTC. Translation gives CASSLVGLGQETQYF.

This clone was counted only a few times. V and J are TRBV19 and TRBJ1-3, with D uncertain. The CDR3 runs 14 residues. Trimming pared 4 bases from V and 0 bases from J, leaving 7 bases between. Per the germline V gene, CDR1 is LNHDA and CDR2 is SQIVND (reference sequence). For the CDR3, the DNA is TGTGCCAGTAGTACCCTAAACTCTGGAAACACCATATATTTT. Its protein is CASSTLNSGNTIYF. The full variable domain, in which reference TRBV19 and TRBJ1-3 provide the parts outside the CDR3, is DGGITQSPKYLFRKEGQNVTLSCEQNLNHDAMYWYRQDPGQGLRLIYYSQIVNDFQKGDIAEGYSVSREKKESFPLTVTSAQKNPTAFYLCASSTLNSGNTIYFGEGSWLTVV.

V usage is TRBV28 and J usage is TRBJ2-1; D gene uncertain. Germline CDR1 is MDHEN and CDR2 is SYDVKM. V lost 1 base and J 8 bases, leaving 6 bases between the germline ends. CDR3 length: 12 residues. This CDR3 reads CASSLFQDEQFF. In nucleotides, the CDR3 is TGTGCCAGCAGTTTATTCCAGGATGAGCAGTTCTTC.

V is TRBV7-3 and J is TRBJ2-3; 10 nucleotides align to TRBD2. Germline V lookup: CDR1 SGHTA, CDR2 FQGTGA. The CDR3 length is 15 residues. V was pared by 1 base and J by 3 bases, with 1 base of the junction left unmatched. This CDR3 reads CASSLKAGGTDTQYF. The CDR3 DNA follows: TGTGCCAGCAGCTTAAAAGCGGGGGGGACAGATACGCAGTATTTT.

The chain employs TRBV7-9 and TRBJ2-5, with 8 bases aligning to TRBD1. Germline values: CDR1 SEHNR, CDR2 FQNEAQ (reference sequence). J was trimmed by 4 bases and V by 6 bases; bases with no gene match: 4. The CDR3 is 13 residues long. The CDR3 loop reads CASSGQGIETQYF. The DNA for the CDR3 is TGTGCCAGCAGTGGACAGGGAATAGAGACCCAGTACTTC.

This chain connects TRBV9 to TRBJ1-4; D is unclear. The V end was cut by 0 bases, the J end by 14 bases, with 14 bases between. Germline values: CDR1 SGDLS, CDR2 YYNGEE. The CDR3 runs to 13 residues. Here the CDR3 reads CASSVDLYSWLFF. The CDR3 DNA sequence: TGTGCCAGCAGCGTAGACCTCTACAGTTGGCTGTTTTTT.

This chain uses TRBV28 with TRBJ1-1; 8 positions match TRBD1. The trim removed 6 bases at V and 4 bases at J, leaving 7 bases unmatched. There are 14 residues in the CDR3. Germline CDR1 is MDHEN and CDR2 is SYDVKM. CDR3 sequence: CASSTGQGGTEAFF. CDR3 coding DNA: TGTGCCAGCAGCACTGGACAGGGTGGCACTGAAGCTTTCTTT.

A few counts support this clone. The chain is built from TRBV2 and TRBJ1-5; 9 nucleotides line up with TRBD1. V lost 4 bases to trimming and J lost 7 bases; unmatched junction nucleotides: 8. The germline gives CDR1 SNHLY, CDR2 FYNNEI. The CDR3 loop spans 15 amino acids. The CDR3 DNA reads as TGTGCCAGCAGTGTACCGGGGACAGGGTTGCAGCCCCAGCATTTT. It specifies CASSVPGTGLQPQHF.

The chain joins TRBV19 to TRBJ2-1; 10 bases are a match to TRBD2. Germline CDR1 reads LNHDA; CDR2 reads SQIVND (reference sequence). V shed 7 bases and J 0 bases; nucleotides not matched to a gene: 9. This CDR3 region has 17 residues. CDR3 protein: CASTRNSGGSSYNEQFF. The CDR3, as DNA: TGTGCCAGTACCCGGAATAGCGGGGGGTCCTCCTACAATGAGCAGTTCTTC.

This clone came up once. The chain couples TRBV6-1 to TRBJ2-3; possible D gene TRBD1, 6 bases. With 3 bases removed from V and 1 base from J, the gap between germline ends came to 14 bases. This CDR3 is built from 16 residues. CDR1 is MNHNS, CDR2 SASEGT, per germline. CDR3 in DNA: TGTGCCAGCAGTGATGGGCAGGGGTCTGGCACAGATACGCAGTATTTT. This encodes CASSDGQGSGTDTQYF.

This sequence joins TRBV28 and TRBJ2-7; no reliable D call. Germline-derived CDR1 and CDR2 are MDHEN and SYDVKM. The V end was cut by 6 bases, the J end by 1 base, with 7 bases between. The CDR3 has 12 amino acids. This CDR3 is CASREGSYEQYV. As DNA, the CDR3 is TGTGCCAGCAGAGAAGGATCCTACGAGCAGTACGTC.

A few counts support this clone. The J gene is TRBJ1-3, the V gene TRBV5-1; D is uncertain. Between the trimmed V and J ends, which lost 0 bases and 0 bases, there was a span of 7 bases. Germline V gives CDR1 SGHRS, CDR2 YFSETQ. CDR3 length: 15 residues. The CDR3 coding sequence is TGCGCCAGCAGCTTGGGGGATTTCTCTGGAAACACCATATATTTT. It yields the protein CASSLGDFSGNTIYF.

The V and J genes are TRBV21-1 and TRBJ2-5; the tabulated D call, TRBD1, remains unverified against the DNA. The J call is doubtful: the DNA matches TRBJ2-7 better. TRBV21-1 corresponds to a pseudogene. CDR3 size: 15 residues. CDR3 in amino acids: CASSNTLDRPYEQYF. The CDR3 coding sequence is TGTGCCAGCAGCAATACGCTGGACAGACCCTACGAGCAGTACTTC.

The CDR3 loop reads CASSLGQGGTGELFF. The CDR3 DNA sequence: TGTGCCAGCAGCTTGGGGCAGGGGGGAACCGGGGAGCTGTTTTTT. The rearrangement links TRBV5-4 to TRBJ2-2; tentatively, D is TRBD1 (7 bases). Between the trimmed V and J ends, which lost 0 bases and 5 bases, there was a span of 11 bases. CDR1 is SGHNT and CDR2 is YYREEE in the germline V gene (reference sequence). The CDR3 sequence is 15 residues long. The variable domain in full, completed from reference TRBV5-4 and TRBJ2-2, reads ETGVTQSPTHLIKTRGQQVTLRCSSQSGHNTVSWYQQALGQGPQFIFQYYREEENGRGNFPPRFSGLQFPNYSSELNVNALELDDSALYLCASSLGQGGTGELFFGEGSRLTVL.

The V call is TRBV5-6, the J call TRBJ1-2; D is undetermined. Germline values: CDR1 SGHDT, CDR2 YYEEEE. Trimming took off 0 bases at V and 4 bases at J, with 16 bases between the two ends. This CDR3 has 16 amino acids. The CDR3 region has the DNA TGTGCCAGCAGCTTGGCCGTCACCGGAAGAGGCTATGGCTACACCTTC. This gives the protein CASSLAVTGRGYGYTF.

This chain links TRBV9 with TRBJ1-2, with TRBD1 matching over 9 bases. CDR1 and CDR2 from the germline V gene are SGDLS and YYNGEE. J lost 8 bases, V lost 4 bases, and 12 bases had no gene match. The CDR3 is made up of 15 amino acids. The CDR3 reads CASSPPGTGNKGYTF. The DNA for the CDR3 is TGTGCCAGCAGCCCCCCCGGGACAGGGAATAAGGGCTACACCTTC.

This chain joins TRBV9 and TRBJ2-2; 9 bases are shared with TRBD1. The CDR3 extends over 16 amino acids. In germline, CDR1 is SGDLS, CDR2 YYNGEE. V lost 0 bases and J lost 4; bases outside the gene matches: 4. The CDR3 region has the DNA TGTGCCAGCAGCGTAGCCGGGGACAGGGCCACCGGGGAGCTGTTTTTT. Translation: CASSVAGDRATGELFF.

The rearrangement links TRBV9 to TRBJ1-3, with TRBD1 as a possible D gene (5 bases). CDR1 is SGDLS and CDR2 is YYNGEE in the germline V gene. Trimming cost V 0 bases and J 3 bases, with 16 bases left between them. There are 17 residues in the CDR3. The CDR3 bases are TGTGCCAGCAGCGTAGAGGAGGGGCTGTCGGGTGGAAACACCATATATTTT. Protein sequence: CASSVEEGLSGGNTIYF.

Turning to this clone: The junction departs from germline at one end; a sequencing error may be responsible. The CDR3 bases are TGTGCCAGCAGATCGGACAGTCGGTCCTTGTATTTT. Encoded protein: CASRSDSRSLYF. This chain connects TRBV28 to TRBJ1-5, with TRBD1 as a possible D gene (6 bases). CDR3 length: 12 amino acids. CDR1 MDHEN and CDR2 SYDVKM come from the germline V gene.